This TCR beta chain was sequenced in a study of blood T cell repertoires in COVID-19. At the level of the study: Whether acute or convalescent, the COVID-19 samples came from the United States, Italy and Spain. Nucleic acid was either cDNA or gDNA, and it came from T cells, B-cell-depleted T cells, or PBMCs.

The CDR3 is 15 amino acids. The germline gives CDR1 SGHTA, CDR2 FQGTGA. The V end lost 1 base, the J end lost 11 bases, and 17 bases lay between the germline ends. This clone was detected ten times or more. In the authors' workflow: Reference gene primer amplification gave estimated nucleated cell counts. Assay used: immunoSEQ multiplex PCR; TCRdb lists only in-frame clones, some missing. V and J calls and clone size follow that table, whereas D and trimming were derived from the DNA. The sample yields about 150,000 clones, approximately 80% seen once. Seattle patient enrollment occurred during active infection, with longitudinal follow-up thereafter.

This sequence was found in a woman aged 55-69 years with COVID-19, enrolled during active disease. This chain joins TRBV7-3 and TRBJ2-2; weak D call: TRBD1 (6 bases). Input material: peripheral blood. In DNA form, the CDR3 reads TGTGCCAGCAGCTTAATGGGCAGGGGAAGCGGAGAGCTGTTTTTT. Residues: CASSLMGRGSGELFF.